A single sample gave rise to the 18 T cell receptor beta chains below, sequenced in a study of T-cell reconstitution after alpha-beta-depleted transplantation in children. Preparation of the TCRbeta library was carried out with unique molecular identifiers. A single record per CDR3 protein comes from TCRdb applying MiXCR to the PCR reads. The profile shows about 480,000 distinct CDR3 sequences, around 12% of them singletons. Sequenced material: PBMCs from the stem cell graft donor, taken from the stem cell graft. The receptors come from a human donor who donated a stem cell graft to a child with combined immunodeficiency.

The chain recombines TRBV7-8 with TRBJ2-2; 8 nucleotides line up with TRBD2. Trimming at V came to 10 bases and at J to 0 bases, leaving 13 bases not matched to a gene. The CDR3 contains 17 residues. Per the germline V gene, CDR1 is SGHVS and CDR2 is FQNEAQ. CDR3 DNA sequence: TGTGCCACCAACCCGAAAAATAGCGGGACGAACACCGGGGAGCTGTTTTTT. Protein sequence: CATNPKNSGTNTGELFF.

This clonotype was seen ten or more times. The gene calls are TRBV15 and TRBJ2-7, with D perhaps being TRBD1 or TRBD2 (5 bases each). The CDR3 runs 15 residues. V was clipped by 5 bases and J by 0 bases, with 14 bases between them. The germline V gene has CDR1 LNHNV and CDR2 YYDKDF (reference sequence). CDR3 sequence (DNA): TGTGCCACCAGCTTATCCGGGACGGTCTCCTACGAGCAGTACTTC. Translating gives CATSLSGTVSYEQYF.

V is TRBV12-3 or TRBV12-4 and J is TRBJ2-1; D unresolved. V lost 2 bases and J lost 6, with 14 bases in between. The CDR3 length is 15 residues. CDR3 nucleotides: TGTGCCAGCAGTTTAAGTCTATATCCCAGCAATGAGCAGTTCTTC. It codes for CASSLSLYPSNEQFF.

The table lists this clonotype with many counts. The chain recombines TRBV7-2 with TRBJ2-2, with TRBD2 matching over 10 bases. This CDR3 region has 15 residues. V shed 5 bases, J shed 4 bases, and the junction held 4 bases outside the gene matches. The germline gives CDR1 SGHTA, CDR2 FQGNSA. The chain's CDR3 is CASSITSGTTGELFF. The CDR3 nucleotides are TGTGCCAGCAGCATCACTAGCGGGACCACCGGGGAGCTGTTTTTT.

The chain links TRBV7-2 to TRBJ1-1; D is unresolved. V gave up 1 base and J gave up 6 bases, with 12 bases separating them. The germline V gene has CDR1 SGHTA and CDR2 FQGNSA. This CDR3 spans 14 amino acids. The CDR3 DNA sequence: TGTGCCAGCAGCTTAGTTGGGGTCTGGGCTGAAGCTTTCTTT. It is translated as CASSLVGVWAEAFF.

This clonotype has just a few counts. DNA of the CDR3: TGTGCCAGTGACAGGAGACGAGGGGATACGCAGTATTTT. This sequence encodes CASDRRRGDTQYF. This chain connects TRBV30 to TRBJ2-3; D might be TRBD1 (6 bases). The V end was cut by 8 bases, the J end by 6 bases, with 18 bases between. The CDR3 spans 13 residues. Germline V lookup: CDR1 GTSNPN, CDR2 SVGIG (reference sequence).

This clonotype was seen ten or more times. The CDR3 loop reads CATSQGLGSQPQHF. The DNA of the CDR3 is TGTGCCACCAGTCAGGGACTGGGCTCTCAGCCCCAGCATTTT. The rearrangement links TRBV15 to TRBJ1-5, with a weak D call TRBD1 (5 bases). This CDR3 region has 14 residues. Per germline, CDR1 LNHNV and CDR2 YYDKDF (reference sequence). Trimming took off 6 bases at V and 6 bases at J, with 15 bases between the two ends.

This chain uses TRBV28 with TRBJ2-7; 7 bases agree with TRBD2. CDR3 length equals 20 residues. With V trimmed by 6 bases and J by 0 bases, 23 bases remained unmatched. Germline CDR1 is MDHEN and CDR2 is SYDVKM. CDR3 DNA: TGTGCCAGCAGCGGGACCGTGGGGGGGGTGAGGGATTACTTCTCCTACGAGCAGTACTTC. It codes for CASSGTVGGVRDYFSYEQYF.

In this sample, this clonotype turned up many times. The chain recombines TRBV7-2 with TRBJ2-1; either TRBD1 or TRBD2 may supply D (6 bases each). This CDR3 region has 15 residues. Looked up from germline, CDR1 is SGHTA and CDR2 is FQGNSA. V dropped 2 bases and J dropped 2 bases, with 10 bases sitting between them. The CDR3 DNA follows: TGTGCCAGCAGCTTACTTAGGGGGGCCTACAATGAGCAGTTCTTC. It is translated as CASSLLRGAYNEQFF.

This clonotype was found many times. This sequence joins TRBV5-1 and TRBJ2-5; D perhaps matches TRBD2 (6 bases). Germline CDR1 reads SGHRS; CDR2 reads YFSETQ. With 0 bases removed from V and 4 bases from J, the gap between germline ends came to 13 bases. CDR3 length equals 15 residues. The DNA for the CDR3 is TGCGCCAGCAGCTTGGAGCCGGGGGTTTCAGAGACCCAGTACTTC. Its translation is CASSLEPGVSETQYF.

The rearrangement joins TRBV20-1 to TRBJ2-3; D may be TRBD2 (5 bases). The CDR3 has 13 amino acids. CDR1 DFQATT and CDR2 SNEGSKA come from the germline V gene (reference sequence). V was trimmed by 6 bases and J by 4 bases, leaving 14 bases between them. The CDR3 region is CSASARAPDTQYF. The CDR3 bases are TGCAGTGCCTCCGCGAGGGCCCCAGATACGCAGTATTTT.

Only a few counts were recorded for this clonotype. The genes are TRBV2 and TRBJ1-6; a weak D match, TRBD1 (5 bases). Per germline, CDR1 SNHLY and CDR2 FYNNEI. This CDR3 comprises 15 residues. V lost 6 bases and J 8 bases, leaving 17 bases between the germline ends. The CDR3 nucleotides read TGTGCCAGCAGCCCAGGCCGGGGGGATTATTCACCCCTCCACTTT. Residues: CASSPGRGDYSPLHF.

The chain joins TRBV30 to TRBJ2-7; D might be TRBD2 (6 bases). The CDR3 covers 13 residues. The germline V and J ends were trimmed by 5 bases and 8 bases, with 19 bases remaining between them. Looked up from germline, CDR1 is GTSNPN and CDR2 is SVGIG (reference sequence). The CDR3 bases are TGTGCCTGGGACGCGGGATCCTACTCCAAGCAGTACTTC. Its protein product is CAWDAGSYSKQYF.

This clonotype was seen only a few times. The chain links TRBV6-2 or TRBV6-3 to TRBJ2-2, with 8 positions matching TRBD2. CDR1 is MNHEY and CDR2 is SVGEGT in the germline V gene. Unmatched junction bases numbered 13, after V lost 2 bases and J lost 8 bases. This CDR3 has 17 amino acids. This chain's CDR3 is CASSYPPTVVAGGELFF. The CDR3 DNA follows: TGTGCCAGCAGTTACCCCCCCACGGTGGTAGCGGGAGGGGAGCTGTTTTTT.

This clonotype was counted between two and nine times. The CDR3 here is CASSLASAEQFF. DNA for the CDR3: TGTGCCAGCAGCTTAGCGAGTGCTGAGCAGTTCTTC. The genes are TRBV7-6 and TRBJ2-1; D gene ambiguous. The CDR3 consists of 12 residues. In germline, CDR1 is SGHVS, CDR2 FNYEAQ. Trimming cost V 0 bases and J 9 bases, with 6 bases left between them.

This clonotype has a handful of counts. This rearrangement joins TRBV7-3 to TRBJ2-1, with TRBD2 identical over 10 bases. Germline V gene sequence: CDR1 SGHTA, CDR2 FQGTGA. This CDR3 spans 18 amino acids. Germline trimming cut 5 bases from V and 1 base from J; bases unmatched to any gene: 11. CDR3 amino acids: CASSPLQASGSSYNEQFF. The DNA of the CDR3 is TGTGCCAGCAGCCCGCTTCAAGCTAGCGGGAGTTCCTACAATGAGCAGTTCTTC.

This clonotype came up many times. The V and J genes are TRBV29-1 and TRBJ1-2; TRBD1 might be the D (5 bases). The V gene's germline CDR1 is SQVTM and CDR2 ANQGSEA. The ends were cut back, 0 bases at V and 5 bases at J, with 19 bases in the middle. This CDR3 has 16 amino acids. CDR3 region: CSVEDGAAGKRYGYTF. DNA for the CDR3: TGCAGCGTTGAAGATGGCGCCGCAGGGAAGAGGTATGGCTACACCTTC.

V is TRBV28 and J is TRBJ2-7; the D gene is possibly TRBD2 (6 bases). The germline V gene encodes CDR1 MDHEN and CDR2 SYDVKM. The V end lost 8 bases, the J end lost 3 bases, and 17 bases lay between the germline ends. This CDR3 spans 14 amino acids. The CDR3 region is CASGNRGNIYEQYF. Written as DNA, the CDR3 is TGTGCCAGCGGTAACCGGGGGAACATCTACGAGCAGTACTTC.